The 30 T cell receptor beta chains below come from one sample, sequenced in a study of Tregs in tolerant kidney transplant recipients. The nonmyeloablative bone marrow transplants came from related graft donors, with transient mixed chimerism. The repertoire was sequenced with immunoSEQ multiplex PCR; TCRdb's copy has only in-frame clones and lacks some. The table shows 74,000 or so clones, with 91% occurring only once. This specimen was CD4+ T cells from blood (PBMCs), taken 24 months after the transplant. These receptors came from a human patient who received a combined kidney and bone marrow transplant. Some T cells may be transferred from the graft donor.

CDR3 sequence: CASQRGYTDTQYF. The CDR3 nucleotides read TGTGCCAGCCAGCGGGGCTACACAGATACGCAGTATTTT. The chain joins TRBV18 to TRBJ2-3, with TRBD2 matching 7 bases. This CDR3 is 13 amino acids long. Germline trimming cut 8 bases from V and 2 bases from J; bases unmatched to any gene: 4. Germline V gives CDR1 KGHSH, CDR2 LQKENI. The entire variable domain, with the rest obtained from reference TRBV18 and TRBJ2-3, is as follows: NAGVMQNPRHLVRRRGQEARLRCSPMKGHSHVYWYRQLPEEGLKFMVYLQKENIIDESGMPKERFSAEFPKEGPSILRIQQVVRGDSAAYFCASQRGYTDTQYFGPGTRLTVL.

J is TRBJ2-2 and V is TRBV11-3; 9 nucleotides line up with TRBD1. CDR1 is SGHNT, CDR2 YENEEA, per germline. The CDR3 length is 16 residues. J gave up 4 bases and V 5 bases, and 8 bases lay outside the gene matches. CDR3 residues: CASSLQGQGGTGELFF. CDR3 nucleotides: TGTGCCAGCAGCCTCCAGGGACAGGGAGGCACCGGGGAGCTGTTTTTT.

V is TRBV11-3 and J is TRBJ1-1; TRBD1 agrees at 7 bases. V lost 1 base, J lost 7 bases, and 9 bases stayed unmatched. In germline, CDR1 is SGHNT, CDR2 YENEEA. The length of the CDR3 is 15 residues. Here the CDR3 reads CASSLGALRDSEAFF. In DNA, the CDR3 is TGTGCCAGCAGCTTAGGAGCGCTCCGGGACAGTGAAGCTTTCTTT. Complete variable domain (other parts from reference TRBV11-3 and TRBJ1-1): EAGVVQSPRYKIIEKKQPVAFWCNPISGHNTLYWYLQNLGQGPELLIRYENEEAVDDSQLPKDRFSAERLKGVDSTLKIQPAELGDSAVYLCASSLGALRDSEAFFGQGTRLTVV.

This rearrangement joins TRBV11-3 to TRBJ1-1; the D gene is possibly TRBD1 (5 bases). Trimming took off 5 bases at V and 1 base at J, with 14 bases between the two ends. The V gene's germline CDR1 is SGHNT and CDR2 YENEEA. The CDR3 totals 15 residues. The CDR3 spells CASSPQPGGNTEAFF. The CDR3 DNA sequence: TGTGCCAGCAGCCCCCAGCCGGGGGGGAACACTGAAGCTTTCTTT.

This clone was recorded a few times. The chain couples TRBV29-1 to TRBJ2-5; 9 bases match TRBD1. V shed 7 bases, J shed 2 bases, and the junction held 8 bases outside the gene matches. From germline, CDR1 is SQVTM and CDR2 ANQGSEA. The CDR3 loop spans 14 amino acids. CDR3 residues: CSGARGQGQETQYF. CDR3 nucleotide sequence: TGCAGCGGTGCGCGGGGACAGGGACAAGAGACCCAGTACTTC.

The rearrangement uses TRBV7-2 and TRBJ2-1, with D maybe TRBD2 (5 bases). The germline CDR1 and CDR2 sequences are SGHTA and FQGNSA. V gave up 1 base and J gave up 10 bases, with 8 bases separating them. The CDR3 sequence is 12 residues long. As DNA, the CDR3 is TGTGCCAGCAGCTTAGGGGCGGGCGAGCAGTTCTTC. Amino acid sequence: CASSLGAGEQFF.

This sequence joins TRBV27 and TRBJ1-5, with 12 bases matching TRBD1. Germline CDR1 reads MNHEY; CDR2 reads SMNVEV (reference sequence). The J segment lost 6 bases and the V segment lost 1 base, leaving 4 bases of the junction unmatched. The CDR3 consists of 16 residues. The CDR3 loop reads CASSLYGTGGGQPQHF. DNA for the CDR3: TGTGCCAGCAGTTTATACGGGACAGGGGGCGGTCAGCCCCAGCATTTT.

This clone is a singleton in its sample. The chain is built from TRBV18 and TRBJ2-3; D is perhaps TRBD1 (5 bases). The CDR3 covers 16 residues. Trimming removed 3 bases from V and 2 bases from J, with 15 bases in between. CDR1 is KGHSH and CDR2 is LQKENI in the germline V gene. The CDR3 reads CASSPTKGRDTDTQYF. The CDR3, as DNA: TGTGCCAGCTCACCTACAAAAGGCAGGGACACAGATACGCAGTATTTT.

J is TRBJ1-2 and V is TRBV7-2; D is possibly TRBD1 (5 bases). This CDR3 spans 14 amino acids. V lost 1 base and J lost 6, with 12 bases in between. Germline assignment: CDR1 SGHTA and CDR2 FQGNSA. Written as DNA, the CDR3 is TGTGCCAGCAGCTTAGGGTGGCGGGGGAATGGCTACACCTTC. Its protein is CASSLGWRGNGYTF.

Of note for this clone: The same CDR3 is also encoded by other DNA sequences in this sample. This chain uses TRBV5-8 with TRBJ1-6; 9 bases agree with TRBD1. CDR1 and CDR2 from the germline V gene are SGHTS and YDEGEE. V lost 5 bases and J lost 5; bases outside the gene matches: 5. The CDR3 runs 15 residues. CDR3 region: CASSSWTGDNSPLHF. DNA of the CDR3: TGTGCCAGCAGTTCATGGACAGGGGATAATTCACCCCTCCACTTT.

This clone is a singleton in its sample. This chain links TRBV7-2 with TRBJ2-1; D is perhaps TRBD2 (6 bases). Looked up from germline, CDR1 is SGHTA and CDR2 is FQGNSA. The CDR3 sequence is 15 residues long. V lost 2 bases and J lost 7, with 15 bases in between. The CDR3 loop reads CASSLWRELWNEQFF. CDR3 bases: TGTGCCAGCAGCTTATGGAGGGAGCTGTGGAATGAGCAGTTCTTC.

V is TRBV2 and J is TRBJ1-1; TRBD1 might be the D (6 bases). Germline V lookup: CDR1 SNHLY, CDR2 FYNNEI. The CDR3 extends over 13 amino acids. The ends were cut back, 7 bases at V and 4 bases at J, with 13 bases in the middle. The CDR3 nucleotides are TGTGCCAGCAACAGAAGGGGGGGCACTGAAGCTTTCTTT. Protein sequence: CASNRRGGTEAFF.

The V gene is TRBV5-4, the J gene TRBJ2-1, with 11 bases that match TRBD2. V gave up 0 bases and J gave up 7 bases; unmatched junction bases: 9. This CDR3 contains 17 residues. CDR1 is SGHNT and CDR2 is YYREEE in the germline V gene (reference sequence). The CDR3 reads CASSLGPSGGRRNEQFF. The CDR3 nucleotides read TGTGCCAGCAGCTTGGGGCCTAGCGGGGGGCGACGGAATGAGCAGTTCTTC.

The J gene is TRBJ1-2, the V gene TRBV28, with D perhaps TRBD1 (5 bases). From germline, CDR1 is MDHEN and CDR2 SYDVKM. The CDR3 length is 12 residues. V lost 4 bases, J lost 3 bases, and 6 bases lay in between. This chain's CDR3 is CASSSTDYGYTF. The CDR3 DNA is TGTGCCAGCAGTTCGACAGACTATGGCTACACCTTC.

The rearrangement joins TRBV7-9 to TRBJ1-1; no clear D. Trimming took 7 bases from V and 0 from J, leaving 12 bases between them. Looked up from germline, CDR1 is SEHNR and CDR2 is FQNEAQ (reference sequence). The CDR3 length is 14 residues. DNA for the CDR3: TGTGCCAGCACGATGGCGGGGATGAACACTGAAGCTTTCTTT. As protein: CASTMAGMNTEAFF.

CDR3 DNA: TGCAGCGTGGAGACAGGGTATCTGTACAATGAGCAGTTCTTC. Translated, it gives CSVETGYLYNEQFF. This chain connects TRBV29-1 to TRBJ2-1; 7 bases match TRBD1. This CDR3 has 14 residues. The germline V gene has CDR1 SQVTM and CDR2 ANQGSEA. Trimming cost V 6 bases and J 4 bases; bases outside gene matches: 9.

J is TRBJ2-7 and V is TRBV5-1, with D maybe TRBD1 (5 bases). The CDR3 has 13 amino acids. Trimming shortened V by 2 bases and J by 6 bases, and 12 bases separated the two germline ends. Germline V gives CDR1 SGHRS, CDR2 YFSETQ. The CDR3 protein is CASSFLGPGEQYF. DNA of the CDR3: TGCGCCAGCAGCTTTCTGGGGCCAGGCGAGCAGTACTTC.

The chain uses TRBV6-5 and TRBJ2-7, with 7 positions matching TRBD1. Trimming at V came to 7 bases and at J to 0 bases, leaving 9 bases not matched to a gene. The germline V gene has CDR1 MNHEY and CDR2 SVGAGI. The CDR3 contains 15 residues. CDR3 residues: CASITRRDSSYEQYF. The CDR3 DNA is TGTGCCAGCATTACTCGCCGGGACAGCTCCTACGAGCAGTACTTC.

The CDR3 DNA is TGTGCCAGCAGTTCCGGGTCCTATGGCTACACCTTC. Amino acid sequence: CASSSGSYGYTF. V gene TRBV25-1 combines with J gene TRBJ1-2; D gene unclear. CDR1 is MGHDK, CDR2 SYGVNS, per germline. The CDR3 length is 12 residues. Trimming took off 5 bases at V and 4 bases at J, with 8 bases between the two ends.

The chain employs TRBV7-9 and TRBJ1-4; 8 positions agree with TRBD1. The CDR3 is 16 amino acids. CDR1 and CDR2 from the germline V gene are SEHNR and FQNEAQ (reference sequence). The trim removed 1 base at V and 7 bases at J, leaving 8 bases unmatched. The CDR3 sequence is CASSLGDRGKGEKLFF. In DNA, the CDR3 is TGTGCCAGCAGCTTAGGAGACAGGGGAAAGGGTGAAAAACTGTTTTTT. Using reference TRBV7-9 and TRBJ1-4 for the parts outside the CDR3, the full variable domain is DTGVSQNPRHKITKRGQNVTFRCDPISEHNRLYWYRQTLGQGPEFLTYFQNEAQLEKSRLLSDRFSAERPKGSFSTLEIQRTEQGDSAMYLCASSLGDRGKGEKLFFGSGTQLSVL.

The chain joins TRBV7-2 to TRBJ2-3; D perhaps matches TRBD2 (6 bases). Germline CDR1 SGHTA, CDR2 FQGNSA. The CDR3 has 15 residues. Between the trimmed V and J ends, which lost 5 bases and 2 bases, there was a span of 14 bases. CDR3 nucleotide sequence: TGTGCCAGCAGCCCGGGGAGGTCCCCCACAGATACGCAGTATTTT. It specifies CASSPGRSPTDTQYF. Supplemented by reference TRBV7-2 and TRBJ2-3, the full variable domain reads GAGVSQSPSNKVTEKGKDVELRCDPISGHTALYWYRQSLGQGLEFLIYFQGNSAPDKSGLPSDRFSAERTGGSVSTLTIQRTQQEDSAVYLCASSPGRSPTDTQYFGPGTRLTVL.

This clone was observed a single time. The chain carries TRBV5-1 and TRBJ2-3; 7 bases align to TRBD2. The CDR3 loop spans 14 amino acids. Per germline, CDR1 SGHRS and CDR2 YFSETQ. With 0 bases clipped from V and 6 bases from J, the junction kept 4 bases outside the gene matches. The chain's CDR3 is CASSLAGGIDTQYF. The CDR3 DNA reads TGCGCCAGCAGCTTGGCGGGAGGAATTGATACGCAGTATTTT.

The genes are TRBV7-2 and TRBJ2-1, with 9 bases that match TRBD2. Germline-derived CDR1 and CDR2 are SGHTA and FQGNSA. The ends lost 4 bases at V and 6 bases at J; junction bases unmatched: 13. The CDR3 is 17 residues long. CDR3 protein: CASSWTPLAGGLNEQFF. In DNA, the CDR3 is TGTGCCAGCAGCTGGACCCCATTGGCGGGGGGGCTCAATGAGCAGTTCTTC.

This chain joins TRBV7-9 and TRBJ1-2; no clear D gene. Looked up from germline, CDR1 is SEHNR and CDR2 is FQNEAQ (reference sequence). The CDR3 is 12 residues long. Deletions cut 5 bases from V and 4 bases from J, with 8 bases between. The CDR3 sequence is CASSRSFYGYTF. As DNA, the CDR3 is TGTGCCAGCAGCCGGAGCTTCTATGGCTACACCTTC.

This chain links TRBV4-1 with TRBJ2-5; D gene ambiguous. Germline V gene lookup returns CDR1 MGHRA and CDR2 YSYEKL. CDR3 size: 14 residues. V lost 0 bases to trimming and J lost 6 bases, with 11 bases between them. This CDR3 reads CASSQEGDFKTQYF. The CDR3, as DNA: TGCGCCAGCAGCCAAGAAGGCGACTTTAAGACCCAGTACTTC.

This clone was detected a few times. CDR3 region: CASSDQGAYGYTF. The CDR3 bases are TGTGCCAGCAGTGATCAGGGGGCCTATGGCTACACCTTC. The chain carries TRBV2 and TRBJ1-2, with 8 bases that match TRBD1. The germline CDR1 and CDR2 sequences are SNHLY and FYNNEI. Trimming cost V 3 bases and J 4 bases; bases outside gene matches: 1. The CDR3 has 13 amino acids.

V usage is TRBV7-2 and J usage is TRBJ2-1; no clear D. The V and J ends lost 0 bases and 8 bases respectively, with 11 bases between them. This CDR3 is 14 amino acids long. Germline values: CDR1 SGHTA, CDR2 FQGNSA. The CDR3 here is CASSLASLADEQFF. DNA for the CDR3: TGTGCCAGCAGCTTAGCCAGCCTTGCGGATGAGCAGTTCTTC.

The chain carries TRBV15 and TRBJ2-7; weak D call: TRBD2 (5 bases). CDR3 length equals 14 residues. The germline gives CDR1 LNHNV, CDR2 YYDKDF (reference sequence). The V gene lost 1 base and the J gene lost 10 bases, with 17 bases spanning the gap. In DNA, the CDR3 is TGTGCCACCAGCAGAGTCGAGGGCTATACGGAACAGTACTTC. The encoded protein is CATSRVEGYTEQYF.

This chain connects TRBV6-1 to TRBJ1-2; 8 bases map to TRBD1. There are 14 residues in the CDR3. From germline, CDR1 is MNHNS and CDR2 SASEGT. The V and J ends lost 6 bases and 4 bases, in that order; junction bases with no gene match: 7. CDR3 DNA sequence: TGTGCCAGCAGGGTCGGACAGGGTGGCTATGGCTACACCTTC. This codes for CASRVGQGGYGYTF.

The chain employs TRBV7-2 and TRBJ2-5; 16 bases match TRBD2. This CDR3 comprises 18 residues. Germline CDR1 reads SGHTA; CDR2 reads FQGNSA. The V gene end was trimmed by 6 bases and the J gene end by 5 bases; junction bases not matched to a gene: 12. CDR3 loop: CASRRAGTSGGGRETQYF. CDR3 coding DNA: TGTGCCAGCAGACGTGCCGGGACTAGCGGGGGGGGGAGGGAGACCCAGTACTTC. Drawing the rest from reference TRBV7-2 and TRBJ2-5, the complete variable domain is GAGVSQSPSNKVTEKGKDVELRCDPISGHTALYWYRQSLGQGLEFLIYFQGNSAPDKSGLPSDRFSAERTGGSVSTLTIQRTQQEDSAVYLCASRRAGTSGGGRETQYFGPGTRLLVL.